Presented here are 5 T cell receptor beta chains from one specimen sequenced in a study of CD8 T cells in Susac syndrome. About 0.5 to 1 ug RNA was reverse transcribed with random hexamers. TCRdb re-called the immunoSEQ multiplex PCR reads through MiXCR, storing one row per CDR3 protein. The sample yields around 190,000 distinct CDR3 sequences, 85% to 95% seen once. The sequenced sample consisted of CD4+ T cells from PBMCs. These receptors originate from a human donor in good health.

The chain is built from TRBV20-1 and TRBJ2-2, with unresolved D. Germline assignment: CDR1 DFQATT and CDR2 SNEGSKA (reference sequence). The CDR3 is 13 amino acids. V shed 6 bases and J shed 7 bases, with 15 bases lying between them. CDR3 in amino acids: CSAFGLGVGELFF. In DNA, the CDR3 is TGCAGTGCCTTTGGCCTTGGGGTCGGGGAGCTGTTTTTT.

The CDR3, as DNA: TGCAGTGCTGTGTACAATGAGCAGTTCTTC. Translating it yields CSAVYNEQFF. V usage is TRBV20-1 and J usage is TRBJ2-1; no definite D call. CDR3 size: 10 residues. The V gene lost 5 bases and the J gene lost 4 bases, with 3 bases spanning the gap. The germline V gene has CDR1 DFQATT and CDR2 SNEGSKA (reference sequence).

The rearrangement links TRBV5-1 to TRBJ2-3; D is uncertain. Germline loops: CDR1 SGHRS, CDR2 YFSETQ. The CDR3 contains 8 residues. CDR3 nucleotide sequence: TGCGCGCCTCCTACGCAGTATTTT. Residues: CAPPTQYF.

This chain uses TRBV24-1 with TRBJ2-1, with 10 bases that match TRBD2. This CDR3 contains 17 residues. Germline CDR1 reads KGHDR; CDR2 reads SFDVKD. Trimming cost V 5 bases and J 9 bases; bases outside gene matches: 15. The CDR3 bases are TGTGCCACCAGTGGTTTTGCCAGCGGGGGGGCTGTGGGTGAGCAGTTCTTC. Amino acids: CATSGFASGGAVGEQFF.

The J gene is TRBJ2-2, the V gene TRBV7-2; weak D call: TRBD2 (6 bases). This CDR3 is built from 16 residues. V lost 5 bases, J lost 3 bases, and 16 bases lay in between. Looked up from germline, CDR1 is SGHTA and CDR2 is FQGNSA. The CDR3 DNA reads TGTGCCAGCAGCCCCCGGGACTTTACGGACACCGGGGAGCTGTTTTTT. This translates into CASSPRDFTDTGELFF.